Sequencing of this TCR beta chain was carried out in a study of cytomegalovirus exposure and HLA in healthy donors. Study-wide results and limits: Links to common viral pathogens appeared, in a later analysis, for several of the most significant clusters. Solely CMV serostatus was available to characterize immune exposure. By a later analysis, the bulk of CMV-associated TCR beta chains appeared HLA-restricted. A later analysis showed HLA-associated TCR beta chains outstripping equally common others in clonal expansion.

Points on this clone: Its target is unknown.

The PCR contained 60 Vbeta and 13 Jbeta primers. Profiling relied on immunoSEQ multiplex PCR, and the TCRdb table lists in-frame clones only, not all of them. Among under 200,000 clones listed, about three quarters were seen once. Sequencing input: PBMCs. This clonotype originated in a woman aged 45 to 65 in good health and CMV-seropositive.

The CDR3, as DNA: TGTGCCAGTAGTATCCCAGGGGGACAGCCCCTGGAGGGCTATGGCTACACCTTC. Its translation: CASSIPGGQPLEGYGYTF. The chain is built from TRBV19 and TRBJ1-2, with 7 bases identical to TRBD1. This CDR3 comprises 18 residues. With 3 bases clipped from V and 4 bases from J, the junction kept 17 bases outside the gene matches. Germline V gene data show CDR1 as LNHDA and CDR2 as SQIVND (reference sequence).